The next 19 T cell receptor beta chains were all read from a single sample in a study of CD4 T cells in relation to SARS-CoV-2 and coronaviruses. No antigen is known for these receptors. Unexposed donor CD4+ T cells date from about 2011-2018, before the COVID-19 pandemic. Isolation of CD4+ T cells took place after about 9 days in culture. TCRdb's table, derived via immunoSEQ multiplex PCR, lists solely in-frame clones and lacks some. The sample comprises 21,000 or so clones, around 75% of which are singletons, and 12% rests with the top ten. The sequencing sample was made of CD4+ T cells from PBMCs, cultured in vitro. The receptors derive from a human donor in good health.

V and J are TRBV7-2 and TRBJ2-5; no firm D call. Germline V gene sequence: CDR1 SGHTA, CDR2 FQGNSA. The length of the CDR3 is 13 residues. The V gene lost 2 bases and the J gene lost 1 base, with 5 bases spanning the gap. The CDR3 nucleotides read TGTGCCAGCAGCTTATTTGGCCAAGAGACCCAGTACTTC. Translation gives CASSLFGQETQYF.

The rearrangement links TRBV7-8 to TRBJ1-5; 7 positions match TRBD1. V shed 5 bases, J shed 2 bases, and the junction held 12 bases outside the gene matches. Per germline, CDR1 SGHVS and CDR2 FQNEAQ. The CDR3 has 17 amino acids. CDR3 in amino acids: CASSQHPGQRGNQPQHF. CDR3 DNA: TGTGCCAGCAGCCAACATCCGGGACAGAGGGGCAATCAGCCCCAGCATTTT.

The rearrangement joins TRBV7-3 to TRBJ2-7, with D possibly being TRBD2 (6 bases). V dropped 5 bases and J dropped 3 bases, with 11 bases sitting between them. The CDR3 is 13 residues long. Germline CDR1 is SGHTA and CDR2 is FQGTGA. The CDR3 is CASSRNGGYEQYF. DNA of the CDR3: TGTGCCAGCAGCAGGAACGGGGGCTACGAGCAGTACTTC.

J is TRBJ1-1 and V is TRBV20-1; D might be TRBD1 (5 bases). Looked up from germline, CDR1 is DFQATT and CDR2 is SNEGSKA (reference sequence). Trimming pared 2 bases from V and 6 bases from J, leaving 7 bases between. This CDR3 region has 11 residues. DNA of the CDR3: TGCAGTGCTAGACGGGGGGCTGAAGCTTTCTTT. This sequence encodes CSARRGAEAFF.

The CDR3 coding sequence is TGTGCCAGCAGCCTAGCGGGAGCGAATGAGCAGTTCTTC. Translated, it gives CASSLAGANEQFF. The chain combines TRBV2 with TRBJ2-1; 10 nucleotides match TRBD2. Germline CDR1 SNHLY, CDR2 FYNNEI. Germline trimming cut 6 bases from V and 7 bases from J; bases unmatched to any gene: 3. The CDR3 covers 13 residues. Complete variable domain (other parts from reference TRBV2 and TRBJ2-1): EPEVTQTPSHQVTQMGQEVILRCVPISNHLYFYWYRQILGQKVEFLVSFYNNEISEKSEIFDDQFSVERPDGSNFTLKIRSTKLEDSAMYFCASSLAGANEQFFGPGTRLTVL.

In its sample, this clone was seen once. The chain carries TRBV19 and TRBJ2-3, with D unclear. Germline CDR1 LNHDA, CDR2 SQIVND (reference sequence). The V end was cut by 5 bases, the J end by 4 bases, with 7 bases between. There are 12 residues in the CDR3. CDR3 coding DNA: TGTGCCAGTAGTCCGTATCCAGATACGCAGTATTTT. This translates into CASSPYPDTQYF.

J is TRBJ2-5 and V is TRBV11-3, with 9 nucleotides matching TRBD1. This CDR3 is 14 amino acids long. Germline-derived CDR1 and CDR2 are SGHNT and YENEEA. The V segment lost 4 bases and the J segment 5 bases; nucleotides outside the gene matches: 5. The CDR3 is CASSSRDRAETQYF. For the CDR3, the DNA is TGTGCCAGCAGCTCCCGGGACAGGGCTGAGACCCAGTACTTC.

The CDR3 sequence: CAWSAPTGYEQYF. In nucleotides, the CDR3 is TGTGCCTGGAGTGCACCGACAGGGTACGAGCAGTACTTC. The rearrangement joins TRBV30 to TRBJ2-7; TRBD1 matches at 7 bases. There are 13 residues in the CDR3. V was pared by 1 base and J by 4 bases, with 4 bases of the junction left unmatched. Germline V gene lookup returns CDR1 GTSNPN and CDR2 SVGIG (reference sequence).

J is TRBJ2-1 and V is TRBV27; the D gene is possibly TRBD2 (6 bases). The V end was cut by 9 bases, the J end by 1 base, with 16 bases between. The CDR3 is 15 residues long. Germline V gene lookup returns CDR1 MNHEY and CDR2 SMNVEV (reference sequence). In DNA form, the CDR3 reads TGTGCCAGTCGACCCGGGCGGGGTTCCTACAATGAGCAGTTCTTC. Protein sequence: CASRPGRGSYNEQFF.

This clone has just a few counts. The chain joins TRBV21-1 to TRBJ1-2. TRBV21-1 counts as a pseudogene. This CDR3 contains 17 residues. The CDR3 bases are TGTGCCAGCAGCAAAGAAAGGGGGGCAACAGGCGACTATGGCTACACCTTC. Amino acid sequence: CASSKERGATGDYGYTF.

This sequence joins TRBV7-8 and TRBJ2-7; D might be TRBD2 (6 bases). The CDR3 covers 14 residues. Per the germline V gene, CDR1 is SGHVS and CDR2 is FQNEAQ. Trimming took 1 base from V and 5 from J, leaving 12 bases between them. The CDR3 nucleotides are TGTGCCAGCAGCTTAGATAGGGAGGTCCACGAGCAGTACTTC. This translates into CASSLDREVHEQYF.

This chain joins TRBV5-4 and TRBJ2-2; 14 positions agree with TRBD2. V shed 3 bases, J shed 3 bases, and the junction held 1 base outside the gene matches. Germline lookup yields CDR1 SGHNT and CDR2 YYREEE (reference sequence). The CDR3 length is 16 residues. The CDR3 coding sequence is TGTGCCAGCAGCTGGGGACTAGCGGGAGACACCGGGGAGCTGTTTTTT. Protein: CASSWGLAGDTGELFF.

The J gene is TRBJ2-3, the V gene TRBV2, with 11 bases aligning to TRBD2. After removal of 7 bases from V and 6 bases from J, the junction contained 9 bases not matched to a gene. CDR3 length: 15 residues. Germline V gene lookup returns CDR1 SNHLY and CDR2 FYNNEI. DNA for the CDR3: TGTGCCAGCAAGGCGGGTAGACTAGCGGGGGATACGCAGTATTTT. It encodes CASKAGRLAGDTQYF.

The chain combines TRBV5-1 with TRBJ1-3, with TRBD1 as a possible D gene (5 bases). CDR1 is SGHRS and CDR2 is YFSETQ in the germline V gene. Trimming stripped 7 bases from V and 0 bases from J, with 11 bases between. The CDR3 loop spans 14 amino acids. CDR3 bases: TGCGCCAGCCGGGACTTAAGCTCTGGAAACACCATATATTTT. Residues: CASRDLSSGNTIYF.

The CDR3 DNA is TGTGCCAGCAGTTTAGCAGGTACCTACAATGAGCAGTTCTTC. Its protein is CASSLAGTYNEQFF. The rearrangement links TRBV28 to TRBJ2-1; D not certain. The CDR3 extends over 14 amino acids. CDR1 and CDR2 from the germline V gene are MDHEN and SYDVKM. The ends were cut back, 2 bases at V and 2 bases at J, with 7 bases in the middle.

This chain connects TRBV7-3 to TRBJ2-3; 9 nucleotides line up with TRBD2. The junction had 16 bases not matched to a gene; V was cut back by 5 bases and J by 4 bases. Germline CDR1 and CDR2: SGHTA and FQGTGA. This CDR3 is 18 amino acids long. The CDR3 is CASSPLPGLAAVADTQYF. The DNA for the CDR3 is TGTGCCAGCAGCCCACTCCCGGGACTAGCAGCTGTTGCAGATACGCAGTATTTT.

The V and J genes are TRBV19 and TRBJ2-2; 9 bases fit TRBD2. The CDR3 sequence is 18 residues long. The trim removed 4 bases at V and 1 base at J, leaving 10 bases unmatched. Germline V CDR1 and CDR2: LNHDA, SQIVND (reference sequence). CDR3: CASSSGGRVHGNTGELFF. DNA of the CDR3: TGTGCCAGTAGTAGTGGCGGGAGGGTCCACGGGAACACCGGGGAGCTGTTTTTT.

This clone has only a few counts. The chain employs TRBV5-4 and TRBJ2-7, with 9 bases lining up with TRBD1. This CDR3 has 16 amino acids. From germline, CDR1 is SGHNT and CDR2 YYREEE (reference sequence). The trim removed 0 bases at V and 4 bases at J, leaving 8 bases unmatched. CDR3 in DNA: TGTGCCAGCAGCTTGGGTAGGACAGGGGTGATATACGAGCAGTACTTC. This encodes CASSLGRTGVIYEQYF.

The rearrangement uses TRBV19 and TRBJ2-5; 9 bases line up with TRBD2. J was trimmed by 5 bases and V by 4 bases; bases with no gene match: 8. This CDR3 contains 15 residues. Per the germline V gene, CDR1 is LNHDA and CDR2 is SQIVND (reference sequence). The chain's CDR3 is CASSKAGGAQETQYF. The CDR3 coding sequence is TGTGCCAGTAGTAAGGCGGGAGGGGCGCAGGAGACCCAGTACTTC.